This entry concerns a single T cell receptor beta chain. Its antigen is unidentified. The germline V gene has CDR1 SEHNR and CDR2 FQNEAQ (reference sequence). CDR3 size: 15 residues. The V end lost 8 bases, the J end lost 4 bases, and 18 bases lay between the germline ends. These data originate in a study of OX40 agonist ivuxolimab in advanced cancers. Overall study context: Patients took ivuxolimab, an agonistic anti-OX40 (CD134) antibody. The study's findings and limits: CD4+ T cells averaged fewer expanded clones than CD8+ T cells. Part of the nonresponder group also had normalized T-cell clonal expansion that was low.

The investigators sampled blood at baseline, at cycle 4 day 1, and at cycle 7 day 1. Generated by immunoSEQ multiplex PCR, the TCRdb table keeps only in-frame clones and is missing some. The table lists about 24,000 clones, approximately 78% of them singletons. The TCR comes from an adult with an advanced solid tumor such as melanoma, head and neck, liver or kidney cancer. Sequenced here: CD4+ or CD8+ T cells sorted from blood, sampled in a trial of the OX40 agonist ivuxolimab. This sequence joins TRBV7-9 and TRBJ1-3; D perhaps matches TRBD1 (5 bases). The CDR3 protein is CASGRDLDIGNTIYF. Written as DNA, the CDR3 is TGTGCCAGCGGCAGGGATTTGGATATCGGAAACACCATATATTTT. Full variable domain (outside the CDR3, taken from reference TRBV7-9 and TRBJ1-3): DTGVSQNPRHKITKRGQNVTFRCDPISEHNRLYWYRQTLGQGPEFLTYFQNEAQLEKSRLLSDRFSAERPKGSFSTLEIQRTEQGDSAMYLCASGRDLDIGNTIYFGEGSWLTVV.